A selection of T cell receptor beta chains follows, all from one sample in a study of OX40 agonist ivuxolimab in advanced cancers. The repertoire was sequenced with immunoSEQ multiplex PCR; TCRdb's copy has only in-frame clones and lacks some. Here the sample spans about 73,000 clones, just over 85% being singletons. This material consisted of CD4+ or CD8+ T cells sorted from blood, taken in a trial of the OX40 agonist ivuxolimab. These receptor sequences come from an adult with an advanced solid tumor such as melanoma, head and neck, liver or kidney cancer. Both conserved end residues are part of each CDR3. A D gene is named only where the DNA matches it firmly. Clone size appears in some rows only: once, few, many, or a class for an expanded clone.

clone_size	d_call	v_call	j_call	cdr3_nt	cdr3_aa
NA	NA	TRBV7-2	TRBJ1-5	TGTGCCAGCAGCTTAGTTGTAGGGGCCTATAGCAATCAGCCCCAGCATTTT	CASSLVVGAYSNQPQHF
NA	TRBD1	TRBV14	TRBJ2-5	TGTGCCAGCAGCCATCGAAGGGGGCAGGGAGAGACCCAGTACTTC	CASSHRRGQGETQYF
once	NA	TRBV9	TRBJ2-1	TGTGCCAGCAGCAGGACGCTCTACAATGAGCAGTTCTTC	CASSRTLYNEQFF
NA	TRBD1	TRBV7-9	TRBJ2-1	TGTGCCAGCAGCTTAGATTTCGGGACAGCAAAATACAATGAGCAGTTCTTC	CASSLDFGTAKYNEQFF
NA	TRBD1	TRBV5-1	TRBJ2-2	TGCGCCAGCAGCTCCCAGGGGGAAGAAACCGGGGAGCTGTTTTTT	CASSSQGEETGELFF
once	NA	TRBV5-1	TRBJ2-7	TGCGCCAGCAAACTTGAGGTAGCGGAAATCTACGAGCAGTACTTC	CASKLEVAEIYEQYF
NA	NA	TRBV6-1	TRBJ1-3	TGTGCCAGCAGTCTGGGAACCTCTGGAAACACCATATATTTT	CASSLGTSGNTIYF
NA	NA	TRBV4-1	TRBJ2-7	TGCGCCAGCAGCCAAGCCCCAAGGACAGCACTTATGTTC	CASSQAPRTALMF
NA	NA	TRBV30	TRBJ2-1	TGTGCCTGGAGTGGGGTAGGAGGGTACAATGAGCAGTTCTTC	CAWSGVGGYNEQFF
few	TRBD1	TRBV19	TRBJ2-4	TGTGTCACAGTGGACCGGGACAGCAAAAACATTCAGTACTTC	CVTVDRDSKNIQYF
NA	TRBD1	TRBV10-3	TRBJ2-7	TGTGCCATCAGTGCTTCCGGGACAGCGGACTACGAGCAGTACTTC	CAISASGTADYEQYF
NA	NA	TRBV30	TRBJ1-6	TGTGCCTGGACGGTCTCTCCATATGGATCACCCCTCCACTTT	CAWTVSPYGSPLHF
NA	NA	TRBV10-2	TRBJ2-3	TGCGCCAGCAGGGACGACAGGGAGGGTTTGGATACGCAGTATTTT	CASRDDREGLDTQYF
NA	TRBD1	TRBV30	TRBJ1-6	TGTGCCTGGAGTAAGGGGACAGGGGGTAATTCACCCCTCCACTTT	CAWSKGTGGNSPLHF
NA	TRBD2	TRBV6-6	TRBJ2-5	TGTGCCAGCAGGACCAGGCTAGCGGGAGGAGAGACCCAGTACTTC	CASRTRLAGGETQYF
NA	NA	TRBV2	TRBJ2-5	TGTGCCAGCAGAAGCAGGGGGGTTCAAGAGACCCAGTACTTC	CASRSRGVQETQYF
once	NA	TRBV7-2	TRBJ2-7	TGTGCCAGCAGCGTCAAGACAGGAGCCAGCTCCTACGAGCAGTACTTC	CASSVKTGASSYEQYF
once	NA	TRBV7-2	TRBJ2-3	TGTGCCAGCAGCCAAATGGAGGCCACCACAGATACGCAGTATTTT	CASSQMEATTDTQYF
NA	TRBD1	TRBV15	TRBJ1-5	TGTGCCACCAGCAGAGACAGGGGGGGGAGGCCCCAGCATTTT	CATSRDRGGRPQHF
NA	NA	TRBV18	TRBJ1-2	TGTGCCAGCTCACCACACCCTGGGGAGAACTATGGCTACACCTTC	CASSPHPGENYGYTF
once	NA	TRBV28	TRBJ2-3	TGTGCCAGCAGCGTAAGCGCGTATACGCAGTATTTT	CASSVSAYTQYF
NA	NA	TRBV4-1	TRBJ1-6	TGCGCCAGCAGCCAAGATGGGGGGAACAGCATAAATAATTCACCCCTCCACTTT	CASSQDGGNSINNSPLHF
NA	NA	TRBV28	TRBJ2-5	TGTGCCAGCAGTTTATCCGGCAGACAAGAGACCCAGTACTTC	CASSLSGRQETQYF
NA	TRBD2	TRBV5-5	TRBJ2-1	TGTGCCAGCAGCTTAGCGGGGGGGACCAACAATGAGCAGTTCTTC	CASSLAGGTNNEQFF
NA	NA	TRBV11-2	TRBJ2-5	TGTGCCAGCAGCTTCGCAGGGGGGGCAGAGACCCAGTACTTC	CASSFAGGAETQYF
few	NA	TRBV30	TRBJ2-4	TGTGCCTGGAGTGGGACAGTCCCAGCCAAAAACATTCAGTACTTC	CAWSGTVPAKNIQYF
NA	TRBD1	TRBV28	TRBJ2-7	TGTGCCAGCAGTTTCCGGGACAGGAGCTCCTACGAGCAGTACTTC	CASSFRDRSSYEQYF
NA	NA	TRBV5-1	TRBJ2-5	TGCGCCAGCAGCAATACAGGACGTCCTCAAGAGACCCAGTACTTC	CASSNTGRPQETQYF
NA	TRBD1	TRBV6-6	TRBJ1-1	TGTGCCAGCAGTAAGGACAGGGGCAACACTGAAGCTTTCTTT	CASSKDRGNTEAFF
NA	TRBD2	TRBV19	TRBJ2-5	TGTGCCAGTAGCAAACTAGCGGGAGGCCAAGAGACCCAGTACTTC	CASSKLAGGQETQYF
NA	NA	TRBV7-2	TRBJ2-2	TGTGCCAGCACCCTCGACGACGCGAACACCGGGGAGCTGTTTTTT	CASTLDDANTGELFF
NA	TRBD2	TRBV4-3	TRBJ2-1	TGCGCCAGCAGCCAAGTTGGAGCGGGGGCCCCTGGGGAGCAGTTCTTC	CASSQVGAGAPGEQFF
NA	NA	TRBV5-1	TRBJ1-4	TGCGCCAGCAGTTACGATAGTAATGAAAAACTGTTTTTT	CASSYDSNEKLFF
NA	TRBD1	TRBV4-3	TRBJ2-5	TGCGCCAGCAGCCAGGATATCGGACAGGGGGTAAAGACCCAGTACTTC	CASSQDIGQGVKTQYF
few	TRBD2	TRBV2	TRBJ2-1	TGTGCCAGCAGCCCCAGCCTAGCGGGGGAGTTCTTC	CASSPSLAGEFF
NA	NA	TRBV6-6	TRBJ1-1	TGTGCCAGCACCACGGGGAACACTGAAGCTTTCTTT	CASTTGNTEAFF
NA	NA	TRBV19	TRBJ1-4	TGTGCCAGTAGTAGGGACGGCGGAACTAATGAAAAACTGTTTTTT	CASSRDGGTNEKLFF
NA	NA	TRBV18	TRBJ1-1	TGTGCCAGCTCACCACAGGTGATCCGGGGGCGGAACACTGAAGCTTTCTTT	CASSPQVIRGRNTEAFF
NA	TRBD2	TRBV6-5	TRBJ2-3	TGTGCCAGCAGTTTCCGCGGGAGGGCCGGGACAGATACGCAGTATTTT	CASSFRGRAGTDTQYF
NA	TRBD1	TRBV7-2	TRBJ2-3	TGTGCCAGCAGCTTAGATTGGGACAGGAGGGCAGATACGCAGTATTTT	CASSLDWDRRADTQYF
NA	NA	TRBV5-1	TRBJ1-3	TGCGCCAGCAGTTCGGACCGCTCTGGAAACACCATATATTTT	CASSSDRSGNTIYF
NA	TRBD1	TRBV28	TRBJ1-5	TGTGCCAGCAGTTTAGGGGACAGGCGAAATCAGCCCCAGCATTTT	CASSLGDRRNQPQHF
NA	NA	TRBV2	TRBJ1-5	TGTGCCAGCAGTGACGAGGGCACCAGCAATCAGCCCCAGCATTTT	CASSDEGTSNQPQHF
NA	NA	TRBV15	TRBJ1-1	TGTGCCACCAGCAGCCCTGAGGGCACAGACATGAACACTGAAGCTTTCTTT	CATSSPEGTDMNTEAFF
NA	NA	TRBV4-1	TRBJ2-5	TGCGCCAGCAGCCCCTCCGGATTGGAAGAGACCCAGTACTTC	CASSPSGLEETQYF
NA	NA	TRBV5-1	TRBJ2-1	TGCGCCAGCAGCTTGGAAAGCGGAAGCTCCTACAATGAGCAGTTCTTC	CASSLESGSSYNEQFF